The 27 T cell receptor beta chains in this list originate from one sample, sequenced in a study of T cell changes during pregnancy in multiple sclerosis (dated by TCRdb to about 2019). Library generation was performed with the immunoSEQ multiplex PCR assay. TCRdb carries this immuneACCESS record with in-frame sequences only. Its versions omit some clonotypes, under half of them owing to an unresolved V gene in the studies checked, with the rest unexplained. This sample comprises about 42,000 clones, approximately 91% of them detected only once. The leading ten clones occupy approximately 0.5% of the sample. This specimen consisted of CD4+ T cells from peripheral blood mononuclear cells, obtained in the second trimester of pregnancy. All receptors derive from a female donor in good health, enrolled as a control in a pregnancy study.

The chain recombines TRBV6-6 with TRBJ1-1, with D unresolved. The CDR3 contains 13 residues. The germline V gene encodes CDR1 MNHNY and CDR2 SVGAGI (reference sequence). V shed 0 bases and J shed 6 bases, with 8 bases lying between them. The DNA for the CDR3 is TGTGCCAGCAGTTACTCGAAGTCAGCTGAAGCTTTCTTT. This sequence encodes CASSYSKSAEAFF.

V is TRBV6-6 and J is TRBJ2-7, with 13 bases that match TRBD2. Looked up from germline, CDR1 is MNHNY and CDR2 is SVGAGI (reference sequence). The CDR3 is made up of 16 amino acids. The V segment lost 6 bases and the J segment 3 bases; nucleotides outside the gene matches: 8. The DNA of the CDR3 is TGTGCCAGCAGCCGGACTAGCGGGAGTGTCAGCTACGAGCAGTACTTC. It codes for CASSRTSGSVSYEQYF.

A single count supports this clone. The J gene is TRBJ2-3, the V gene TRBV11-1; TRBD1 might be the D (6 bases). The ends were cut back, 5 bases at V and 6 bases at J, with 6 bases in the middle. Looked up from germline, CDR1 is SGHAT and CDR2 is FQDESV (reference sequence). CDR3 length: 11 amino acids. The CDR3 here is CASSQGDTQYF. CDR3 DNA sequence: TGTGCCAGCAGCCAGGGGGATACGCAGTATTTT.

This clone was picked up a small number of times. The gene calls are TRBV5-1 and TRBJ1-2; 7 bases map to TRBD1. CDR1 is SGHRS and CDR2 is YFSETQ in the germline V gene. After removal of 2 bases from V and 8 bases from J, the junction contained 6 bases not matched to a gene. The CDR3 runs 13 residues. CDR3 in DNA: TGCGCCAGCAGCTTAGGACTACAGGGGGGCTACACCTTC. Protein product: CASSLGLQGGYTF. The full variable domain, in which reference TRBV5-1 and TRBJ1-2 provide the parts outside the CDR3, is KAGVTQTPRYLIKTRGQQVTLSCSPISGHRSVSWYQQTPGQGLQFLFEYFSETQRNKGNFPGRFSGRQFSNSRSEMNVSTLELGDSALYLCASSLGLQGGYTFGSGTRLTVV.

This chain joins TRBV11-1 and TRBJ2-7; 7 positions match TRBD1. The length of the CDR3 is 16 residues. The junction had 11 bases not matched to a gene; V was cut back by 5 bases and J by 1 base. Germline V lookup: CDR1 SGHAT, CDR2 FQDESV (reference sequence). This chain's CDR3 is CASSRDDRVESYEQYF. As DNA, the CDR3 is TGTGCCAGCAGCAGGGATGACAGGGTAGAGTCCTACGAGCAGTACTTC.

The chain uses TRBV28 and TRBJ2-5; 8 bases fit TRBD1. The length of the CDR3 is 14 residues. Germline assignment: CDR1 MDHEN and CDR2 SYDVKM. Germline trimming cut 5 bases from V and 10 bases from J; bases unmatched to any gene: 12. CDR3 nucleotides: TGTGCCAGCAGTCCCCCCGACAGGGGAGGAATCCAGTACTTC. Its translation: CASSPPDRGGIQYF.

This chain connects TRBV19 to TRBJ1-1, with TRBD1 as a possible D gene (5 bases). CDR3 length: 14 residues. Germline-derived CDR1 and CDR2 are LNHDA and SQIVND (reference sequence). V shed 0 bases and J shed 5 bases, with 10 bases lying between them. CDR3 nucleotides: TGTGCCAGTAGTATAGAAGGGGCGGTAACTGAAGCTTTCTTT. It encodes CASSIEGAVTEAFF.

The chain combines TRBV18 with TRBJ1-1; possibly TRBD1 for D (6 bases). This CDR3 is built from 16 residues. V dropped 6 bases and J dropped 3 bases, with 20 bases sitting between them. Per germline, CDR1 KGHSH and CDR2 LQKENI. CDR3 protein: CASSLGGGRLDTEAFF. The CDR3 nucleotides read TGTGCCAGCTCTCTGGGAGGGGGACGGTTAGACACTGAAGCTTTCTTT. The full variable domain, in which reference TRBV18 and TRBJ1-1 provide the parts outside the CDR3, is NAGVMQNPRHLVRRRGQEARLRCSPMKGHSHVYWYRQLPEEGLKFMVYLQKENIIDESGMPKERFSAEFPKEGPSILRIQQVVRGDSAAYFCASSLGGGRLDTEAFFGQGTRLTVV.

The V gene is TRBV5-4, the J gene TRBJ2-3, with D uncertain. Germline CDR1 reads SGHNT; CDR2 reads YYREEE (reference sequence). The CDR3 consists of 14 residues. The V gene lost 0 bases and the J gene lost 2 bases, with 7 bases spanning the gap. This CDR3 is CASSLAKATDTQYF. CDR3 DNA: TGTGCCAGCAGCTTGGCTAAAGCCACAGATACGCAGTATTTT.

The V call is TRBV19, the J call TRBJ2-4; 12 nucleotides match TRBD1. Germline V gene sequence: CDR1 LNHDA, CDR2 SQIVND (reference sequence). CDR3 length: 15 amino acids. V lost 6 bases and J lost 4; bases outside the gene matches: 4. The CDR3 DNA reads TGTGCCAGTAGCCCGGGACAGGGGGCAAAAAACATTCAGTACTTC. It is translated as CASSPGQGAKNIQYF.

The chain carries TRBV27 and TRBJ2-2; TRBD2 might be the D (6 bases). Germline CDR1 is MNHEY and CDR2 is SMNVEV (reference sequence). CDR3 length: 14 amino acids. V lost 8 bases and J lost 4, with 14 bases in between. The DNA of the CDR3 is TGTGCCAGCGGGGCGGGATTAAGCACCGGGGAGCTGTTTTTT. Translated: CASGAGLSTGELFF.

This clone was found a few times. The CDR3 sequence is CASSLVWGETEAFF. DNA of the CDR3: TGCGCCAGCAGCTTGGTATGGGGAGAAACTGAAGCTTTCTTT. The chain couples TRBV5-1 to TRBJ1-1, with D uncertain. V was shortened by 0 bases and J by 5 bases, with 11 bases between the two germline ends. Germline CDR1 SGHRS, CDR2 YFSETQ. The CDR3 is made up of 14 amino acids.

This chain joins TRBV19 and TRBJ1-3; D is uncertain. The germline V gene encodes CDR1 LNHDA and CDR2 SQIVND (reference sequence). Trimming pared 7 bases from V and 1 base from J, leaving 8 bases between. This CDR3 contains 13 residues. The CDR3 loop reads CASNEGSGNTIYF. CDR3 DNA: TGTGCCAGTAACGAGGGTTCTGGAAACACCATATATTTT.

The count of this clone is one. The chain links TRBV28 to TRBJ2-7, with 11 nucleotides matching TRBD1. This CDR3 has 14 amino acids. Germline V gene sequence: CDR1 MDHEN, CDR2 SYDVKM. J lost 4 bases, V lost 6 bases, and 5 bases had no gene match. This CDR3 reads CASSTGQGGYEQYF. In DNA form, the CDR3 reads TGTGCCAGCAGCACGGGACAGGGGGGGTACGAGCAGTACTTC.

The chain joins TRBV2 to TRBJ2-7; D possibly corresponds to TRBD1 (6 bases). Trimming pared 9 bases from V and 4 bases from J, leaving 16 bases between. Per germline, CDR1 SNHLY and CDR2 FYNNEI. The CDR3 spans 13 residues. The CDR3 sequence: CASGGGRSYEQYF. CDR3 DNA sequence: TGTGCCAGTGGGGGCGGCCGGTCGTACGAGCAGTACTTC.

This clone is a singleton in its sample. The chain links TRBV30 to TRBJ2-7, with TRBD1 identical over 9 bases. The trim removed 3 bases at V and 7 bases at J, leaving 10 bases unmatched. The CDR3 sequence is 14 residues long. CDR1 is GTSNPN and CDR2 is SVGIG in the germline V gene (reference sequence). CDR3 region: CAWSFEQGAGEQYF. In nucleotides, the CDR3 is TGTGCCTGGAGCTTCGAACAGGGGGCGGGTGAGCAGTACTTC.

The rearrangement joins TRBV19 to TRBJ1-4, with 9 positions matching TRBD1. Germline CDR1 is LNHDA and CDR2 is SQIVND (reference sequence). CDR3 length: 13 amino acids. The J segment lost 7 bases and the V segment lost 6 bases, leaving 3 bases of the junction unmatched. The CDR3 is CASSNRGPEKLFF. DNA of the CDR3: TGTGCCAGTAGCAACAGGGGGCCTGAAAAACTGTTTTTT.

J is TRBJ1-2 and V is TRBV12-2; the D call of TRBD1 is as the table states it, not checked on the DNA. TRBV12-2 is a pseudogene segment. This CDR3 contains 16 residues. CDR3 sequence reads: CASRLEGVRRDYGYTF. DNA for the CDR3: TGTGCAAGTCGCTTAGAAGGGGTTAGACGGGACTATGGCTACACCTTC.

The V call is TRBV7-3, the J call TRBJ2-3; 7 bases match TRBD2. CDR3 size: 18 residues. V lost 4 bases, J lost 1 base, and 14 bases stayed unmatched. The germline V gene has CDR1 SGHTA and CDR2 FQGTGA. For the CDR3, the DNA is TGTGCCAGCAGCTCATCTTGGAGGCGGGGGTTAGGCACAGATACGCAGTATTTT. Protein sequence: CASSSSWRRGLGTDTQYF.

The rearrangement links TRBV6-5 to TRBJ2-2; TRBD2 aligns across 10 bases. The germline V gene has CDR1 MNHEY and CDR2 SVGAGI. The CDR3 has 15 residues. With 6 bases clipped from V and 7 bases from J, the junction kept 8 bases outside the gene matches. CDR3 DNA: TGTGCCAGCAGGAATAGCGGGGGGTGGGGCGGGGAGCTGTTTTTT. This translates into CASRNSGGWGGELFF.

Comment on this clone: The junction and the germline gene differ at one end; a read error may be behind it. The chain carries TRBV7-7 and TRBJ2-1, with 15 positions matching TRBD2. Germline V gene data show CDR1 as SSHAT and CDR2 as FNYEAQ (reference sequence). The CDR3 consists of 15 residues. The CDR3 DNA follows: TGTGCTAGCAGCCGGGGACTAGCGGGAGGCAATGAGCAGTTCTTC. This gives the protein CASSRGLAGGNEQFF.

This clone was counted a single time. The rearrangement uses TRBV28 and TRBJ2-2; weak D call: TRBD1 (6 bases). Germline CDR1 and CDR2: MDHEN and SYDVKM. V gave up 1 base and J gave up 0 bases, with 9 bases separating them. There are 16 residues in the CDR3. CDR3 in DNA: TGTGCCAGCAGTTTATTTCGGACAGCGAACACCGGGGAGCTGTTTTTT. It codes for CASSLFRTANTGELFF.

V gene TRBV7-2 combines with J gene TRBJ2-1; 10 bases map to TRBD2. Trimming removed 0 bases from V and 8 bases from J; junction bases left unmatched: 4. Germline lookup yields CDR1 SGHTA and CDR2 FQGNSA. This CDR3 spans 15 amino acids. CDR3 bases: TGTGCCAGCAGCTTAGCGAGCGGGAGGGCGGATGAGCAGTTCTTC. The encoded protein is CASSLASGRADEQFF.

The chain's CDR3 is CASTEGGWETQYF. CDR3 DNA: TGTGCCAGCACCGAAGGGGGTTGGGAGACCCAGTACTTC. V usage is TRBV28 and J usage is TRBJ2-5; TRBD1 might be the D (6 bases). The length of the CDR3 is 13 residues. The V end lost 7 bases, the J end lost 5 bases, and 14 bases lay between the germline ends. The germline gives CDR1 MDHEN, CDR2 SYDVKM.

As DNA, the CDR3 is TGTGCCAGCAGGCGGGAGCAGTTGGTAGGGGGGAACATTCAGTACTTC. Its protein product is CASRREQLVGGNIQYF. V is TRBV2 and J is TRBJ2-4; weak D call: TRBD2 (7 bases). Germline-derived CDR1 and CDR2 are SNHLY and FYNNEI. The ends were cut back, 6 bases at V and 7 bases at J, with 22 bases in the middle. This CDR3 region has 16 residues. Based on the CDR3 plus reference TRBV2 and TRBJ2-4, the full variable domain is EPEVTQTPSHQVTQMGQEVILRCVPISNHLYFYWYRQILGQKVEFLVSFYNNEISEKSEIFDDQFSVERPDGSNFTLKIRSTKLEDSAMYFCASRREQLVGGNIQYFGAGTRLSVL.

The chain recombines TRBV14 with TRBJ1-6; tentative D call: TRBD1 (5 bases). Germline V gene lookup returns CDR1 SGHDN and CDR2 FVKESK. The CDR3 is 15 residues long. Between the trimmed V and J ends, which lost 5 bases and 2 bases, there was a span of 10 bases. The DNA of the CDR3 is TGTGCCAGCAGCTTCAAGGGGACCTATAATTCACCCCTCCACTTT. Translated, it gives CASSFKGTYNSPLHF.

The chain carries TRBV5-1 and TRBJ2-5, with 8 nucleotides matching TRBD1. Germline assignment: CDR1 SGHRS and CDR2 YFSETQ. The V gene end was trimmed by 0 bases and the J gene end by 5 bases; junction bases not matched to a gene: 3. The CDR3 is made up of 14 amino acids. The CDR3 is CASSLDRGVETQYF. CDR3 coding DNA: TGCGCCAGCAGCTTGGACAGGGGGGTTGAGACCCAGTACTTC.